The 16 T cell receptor beta chains in this list originate from one sample, sequenced in a study of blood T cell repertoires in COVID-19. Method: immunoSEQ multiplex PCR; TCRdb's copy keeps in-frame clones and lacks some. The table records more than 300,000 clones, about 82% of them present only once. Sequenced sample: peripheral blood. These receptors were taken from a woman aged 45 to 65 with acute or convalescent COVID-19.

The chain has TRBV18 and TRBJ2-7; 11 bases match TRBD2. Trimming cost V 3 bases and J 0 bases; bases outside gene matches: 1. This CDR3 spans 15 amino acids. Germline V gives CDR1 KGHSH, CDR2 LQKENI. In nucleotides, the CDR3 is TGTGCCAGCTCACCCACTAGCGGGAGCTCCTACGAGCAGTACTTC. Translating gives CASSPTSGSSYEQYF.

The genes are TRBV19 and TRBJ1-6, with D hard to call. The V gene lost 6 bases and the J gene lost 7 bases, with 13 bases spanning the gap. The germline V gene has CDR1 LNHDA and CDR2 SQIVND (reference sequence). The CDR3 extends over 14 amino acids. CDR3 DNA: TGTGCCAGTAGCTTACTTGGAGGGAATTCACCCCTCCACTTT. Amino acids: CASSLLGGNSPLHF. The full variable domain, with the rest looked up from reference TRBV19 and TRBJ1-6, is DGGITQSPKYLFRKEGQNVTLSCEQNLNHDAMYWYRQDPGQGLRLIYYSQIVNDFQKGDIAEGYSVSREKKESFPLTVTSAQKNPTAFYLCASSLLGGNSPLHFGNGTRLTVT.

For this clone: This clone may be a read error of a much larger clone one base away. V usage is TRBV27 and J usage is TRBJ2-7; 8 positions match TRBD1. V shed 3 bases and J 8 bases; nucleotides not matched to a gene: 6. From germline, CDR1 is MNHEY and CDR2 SMNVEV (reference sequence). CDR3 length equals 13 residues. In DNA form, the CDR3 reads TGTGCCAGCAGTTTCCGAACAGGGGGGAAGCAGTACTTC. Residues: CASSFRTGGKQYF.

This sequence joins TRBV19 and TRBJ2-7; TRBD1 is a possible D gene (5 bases). The V and J ends lost 3 bases and 1 base respectively, with 13 bases between them. The germline V gene encodes CDR1 LNHDA and CDR2 SQIVND (reference sequence). The CDR3 consists of 15 residues. The CDR3 region is CASSIQGGLSYEQYF. CDR3 DNA: TGTGCCAGTAGTATCCAGGGCGGTCTTTCCTACGAGCAGTACTTC.

This clone was detected a few times. This chain links TRBV27 with TRBJ2-3; TRBD2 aligns across 8 bases. CDR1 is MNHEY, CDR2 SMNVEV, per germline (reference sequence). The trim removed 3 bases at V and 0 bases at J, leaving 2 bases unmatched. The CDR3 runs 15 residues. CDR3 coding DNA: TGTGCCAGCAGTTTCACTAGCGGTAGCACAGATACGCAGTATTTT. Protein: CASSFTSGSTDTQYF.

The genes are TRBV18 and TRBJ2-3; 10 bases match TRBD1. CDR3 length equals 14 residues. CDR1 is KGHSH and CDR2 is LQKENI in the germline V gene. V was clipped by 6 bases and J by 5 bases; unmatched bases: 5. The CDR3 region is CASSRDRGQDTQYF. CDR3 coding DNA: TGTGCCAGCTCCCGGGACAGGGGACAAGATACGCAGTATTTT.

The rearrangement links TRBV3-1 (or the pseudogene TRBV3-2) to TRBJ2-1, with D perhaps matching TRBD2 (6 bases). The V gene lost 6 bases and the J gene lost 1 base, with 13 bases spanning the gap. This CDR3 spans 15 amino acids. Germline-derived CDR1 and CDR2 are LGHDT and YNNKEL (reference sequence). The CDR3 loop is CASSPSGLSYNEQFF. The CDR3 nucleotides are TGTGCCAGCAGTCCTTCCGGACTATCCTACAATGAGCAGTTCTTC.

V is TRBV29-1 and J is TRBJ1-2; D might be TRBD1 (5 bases). The CDR3 has 12 amino acids. CDR1 is SQVTM and CDR2 is ANQGSEA in the germline V gene. V was pared by 3 bases and J by 8 bases, with 13 bases between. DNA for the CDR3: TGCAGCGTTGAGCGGCAGGGCCGGGGCTACACCTTC. Encoded protein: CSVERQGRGYTF.

V usage is TRBV19 and J usage is TRBJ2-3; possibly TRBD2 for D (6 bases). From germline, CDR1 is LNHDA and CDR2 SQIVND (reference sequence). The CDR3 is made up of 15 amino acids. The V gene lost 5 bases and the J gene lost 0 bases, with 12 bases spanning the gap. This chain's CDR3 is CASSWDLPSTDTQYF. The CDR3 DNA reads TGTGCCAGTAGTTGGGACTTACCTAGCACAGATACGCAGTATTTT.

The chain employs TRBV7-3 and TRBJ1-1, with a weak D call TRBD1 (5 bases). The CDR3 loop spans 13 amino acids. In germline, CDR1 is SGHTA, CDR2 FQGTGA. V was pared by 4 bases and J by 1 base, with 7 bases between. This CDR3 is CASSWGRNTEAFF. CDR3 nucleotides: TGTGCCAGCAGCTGGGGCAGGAACACTGAAGCTTTCTTT.

The rearrangement links TRBV19 to TRBJ1-5, with a weak D call TRBD1 (6 bases). Germline CDR1 and CDR2: LNHDA and SQIVND (reference sequence). The CDR3 sequence is 15 residues long. Trimming took 1 base from V and 7 from J, leaving 14 bases between them. The CDR3 DNA reads as TGTGCCAGTAGTATAGTGGCGGGGGGCGCGCAGCCCCAGCATTTT. This sequence encodes CASSIVAGGAQPQHF.

The chain carries TRBV7-3 and TRBJ2-1; perhaps TRBD1 as D (6 bases). Trimming pared 4 bases from V and 3 bases from J, leaving 13 bases between. There are 15 residues in the CDR3. CDR1 SGHTA and CDR2 FQGTGA come from the germline V gene. The CDR3 spells CASSSKGVVYNEQFF. In nucleotides, the CDR3 is TGTGCCAGCAGCTCGAAGGGGGTGGTCTACAATGAGCAGTTCTTC.

The chain has TRBV10-3 and TRBJ1-2, with 9 positions matching TRBD1. The CDR3 is 15 amino acids. From germline, CDR1 is ENHRY and CDR2 SYGVKD. V was pared by 3 bases and J by 3 bases, with 5 bases of the junction left unmatched. The CDR3 nucleotides are TGTGCCATCAGTGACCCCACAGGGGGCCACTATGGCTACACCTTC. It translates to CAISDPTGGHYGYTF.

The genes are TRBV6-1 and TRBJ2-3; D is perhaps TRBD1 (6 bases). The CDR3 is 19 amino acids. V lost 4 bases and J 2 bases, leaving 25 bases between the germline ends. From germline, CDR1 is MNHNS and CDR2 SASEGT. The CDR3 DNA sequence: TGTGCCAGCAGTGTCCGCGCCTCCTGGGACACTTCTTTCACAGATACGCAGTATTTT. Translating it yields CASSVRASWDTSFTDTQYF.

In this sample, this clone turned up once. This chain joins TRBV5-4 and TRBJ2-5; tentatively, D is TRBD2 (5 bases). This CDR3 comprises 15 residues. Germline loops: CDR1 SGHNT, CDR2 YYREEE (reference sequence). V lost 0 bases, J lost 0 bases, and 9 bases lay in between. CDR3 in amino acids: CASSLVGGYQETQYF. The CDR3 coding sequence is TGTGCCAGCAGCTTGGTAGGCGGGTACCAAGAGACCCAGTACTTC.

This clone occurred a few times. The chain joins TRBV4-3 to TRBJ2-3, with TRBD2 identical over 12 bases. The V gene's germline CDR1 is LGHNA and CDR2 YSLEER. The trim removed 3 bases at V and 4 bases at J, leaving 8 bases unmatched. This CDR3 region has 17 residues. CDR3 amino acids: CASSQETSGSWADTQYF. CDR3 sequence (DNA): TGCGCCAGCAGCCAGGAGACTAGCGGGAGTTGGGCAGATACGCAGTATTTT.